This T cell receptor (beta chain) is drawn from a study of shared clonotypes between healthy human individuals. It was on ten immunoSEQ deep assay plates that unsorted PBMC DNA was sequenced. Original methodology: With immunoSEQ giving junction-only sequences and no quality scores, filtering differed. TCRdb keeps only in-frame clones here, not all; method: immunoSEQ multiplex PCR. The D gene and trimming were derived from the DNA, and the V and J assignments and clone size from that table. The profile shows 450,000 to 500,000 clones, 81% of them singletons. As concerns this clone: This likely stems from a read error, as it lies one base from a far larger clone.

This clonotype originated in a woman aged 40 to 50 in good health. Some clones in this sample may be carry-over from other donors' samples. The sequenced sample was PBMCs.

CDR3 protein: CASSPALSGVNVLTF. The CDR3 DNA is TGTGCCAGCAGTCCGGCCCTGTCTGGGGTCAACGTCCTGACTTTC. This chain uses TRBV28 with TRBJ2-6, with D unclear. This CDR3 has 15 residues. Per the germline V gene, CDR1 is MDHEN and CDR2 is SYDVKM.